This entry describes one TCR beta chain. This entry belongs to a study of blood T cells in healthy people across ages. This CDR3 has 16 amino acids. Trimming at V came to 7 bases and at J to 5 bases, leaving 11 bases not matched to a gene. Alongside a J-beta primer mix, a sample-barcoded 5' primer served in a second PCR lasting 7 to 11 cycles. Via MiXCR, TCRdb re-called the 5' RACE reads, giving one row per CDR3 protein. The data contain under 1 million distinct CDR3 sequences, 40% to 50% of them singletons. The specimen sequenced was blood. The chain has TRBV12-3 or TRBV12-4 and TRBJ2-2; the match to TRBD1 covers 9 bases. The TCR comes from a man aged 55-75 years in good health. CDR3 sequence (DNA): TGTGCCAGCACCCATCAGGGACAGGGAGAGACCGGGGAGCTGTTTTTT. This gives the protein CASTHQGQGETGELFF.